This TCR beta chain was documented in a study of CD8+ T cells in alopecia areata. The investigators collected lesional scalp punch biopsies and peripheral blood from alopecia areata patients. Whole-study findings and limits: Patients showed less clear TCR sequence sharing than mice, possibly partly because of HLA diversity. Clonality was higher in lesional than normal scalp, especially in alopecia totalis/universalis.

Sequencing relied on a cDNA template that was reverse transcribed from extracted RNA. Some clones are missing from TCRdb's copy, which holds only in-frame ones; the method was immunoSEQ multiplex PCR. This table holds tens of thousands of clones, just over 50% found once. This clone was detected only a few times. Its target is unknown. This CDR3 has 14 amino acids. Trimming took off 4 bases at V and 6 bases at J, with 14 bases between the two ends. Germline-derived CDR1 and CDR2 are SEHNR and FQNEAQ (reference sequence). The material sequenced was NKG2D-high CD8+ T cells sorted from blood. The chain recombines TRBV7-9 with TRBJ2-3, with D possibly matching TRBD1 (5 bases). This TCR was recovered from a human donor with alopecia areata. The CDR3: CASSSAQGEDTQYF. DNA of the CDR3: TGTGCCAGCAGCTCGGCCCAGGGTGAGGATACGCAGTATTTT. The full variable domain, rest sourced from reference TRBV7-9 and TRBJ2-3, is DTGVSQNPRHKITKRGQNVTFRCDPISEHNRLYWYRQTLGQGPEFLTYFQNEAQLEKSRLLSDRFSAERPKGSFSTLEIQRTEQGDSAMYLCASSSAQGEDTQYFGPGTRLTVL.